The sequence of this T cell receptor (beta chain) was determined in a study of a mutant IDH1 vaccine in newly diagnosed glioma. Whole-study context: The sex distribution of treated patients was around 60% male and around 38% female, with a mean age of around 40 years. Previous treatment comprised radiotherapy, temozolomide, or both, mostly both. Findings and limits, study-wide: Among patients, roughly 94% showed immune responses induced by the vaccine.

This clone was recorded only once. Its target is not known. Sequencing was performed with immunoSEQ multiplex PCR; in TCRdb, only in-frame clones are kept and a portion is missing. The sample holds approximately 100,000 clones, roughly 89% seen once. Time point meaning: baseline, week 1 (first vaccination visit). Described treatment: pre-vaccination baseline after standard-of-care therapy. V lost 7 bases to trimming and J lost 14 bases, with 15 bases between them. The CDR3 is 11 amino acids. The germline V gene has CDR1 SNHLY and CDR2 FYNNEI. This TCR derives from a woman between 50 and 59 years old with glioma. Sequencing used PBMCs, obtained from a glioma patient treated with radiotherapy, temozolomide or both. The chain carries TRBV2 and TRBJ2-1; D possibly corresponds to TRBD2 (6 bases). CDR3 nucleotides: TGTGCCAGCACCCTTAGGGACTTAGAGTTCTTC. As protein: CASTLRDLEFF. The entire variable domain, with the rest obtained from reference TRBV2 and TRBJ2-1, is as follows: EPEVTQTPSHQVTQMGQEVILRCVPISNHLYFYWYRQILGQKVEFLVSFYNNEISEKSEIFDDQFSVERPDGSNFTLKIRSTKLEDSAMYFCASTLRDLEFFGPGTRLTVL.